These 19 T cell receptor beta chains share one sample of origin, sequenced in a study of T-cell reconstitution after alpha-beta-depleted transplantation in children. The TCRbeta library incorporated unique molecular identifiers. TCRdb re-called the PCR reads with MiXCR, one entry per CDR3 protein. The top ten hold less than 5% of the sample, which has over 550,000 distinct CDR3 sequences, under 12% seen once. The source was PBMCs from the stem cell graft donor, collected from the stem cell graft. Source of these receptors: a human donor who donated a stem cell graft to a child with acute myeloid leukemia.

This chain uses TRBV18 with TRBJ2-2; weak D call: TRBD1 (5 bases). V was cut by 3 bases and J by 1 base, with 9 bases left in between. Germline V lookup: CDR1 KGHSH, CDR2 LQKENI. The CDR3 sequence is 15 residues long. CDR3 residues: CASSPLGQNTGELFF. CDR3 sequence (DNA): TGTGCCAGCTCACCCCTCGGACAGAACACCGGGGAGCTGTTTTTT.

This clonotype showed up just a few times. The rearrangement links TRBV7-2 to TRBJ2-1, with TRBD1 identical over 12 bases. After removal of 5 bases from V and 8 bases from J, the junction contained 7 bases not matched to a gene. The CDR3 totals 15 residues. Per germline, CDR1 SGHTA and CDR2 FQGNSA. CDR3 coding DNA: TGTGCCAGCAGCCGTTCCGGGACAGGGGGCTATGAGCAGTTCTTC. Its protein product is CASSRSGTGGYEQFF.

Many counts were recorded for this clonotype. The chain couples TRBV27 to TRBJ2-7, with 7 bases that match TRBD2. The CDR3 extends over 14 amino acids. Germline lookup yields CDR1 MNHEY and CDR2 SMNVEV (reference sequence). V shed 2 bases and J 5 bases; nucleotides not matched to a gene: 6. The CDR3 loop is CASSLGREGHEQYF. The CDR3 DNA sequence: TGTGCCAGCAGTTTAGGGAGGGAAGGCCACGAGCAGTACTTC.

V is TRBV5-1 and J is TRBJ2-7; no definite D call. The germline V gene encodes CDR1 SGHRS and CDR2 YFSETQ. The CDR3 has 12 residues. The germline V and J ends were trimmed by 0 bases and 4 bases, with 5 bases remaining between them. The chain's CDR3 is CASSLDKYEQYF. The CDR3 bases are TGCGCCAGCAGCTTGGACAAATACGAGCAGTACTTC.

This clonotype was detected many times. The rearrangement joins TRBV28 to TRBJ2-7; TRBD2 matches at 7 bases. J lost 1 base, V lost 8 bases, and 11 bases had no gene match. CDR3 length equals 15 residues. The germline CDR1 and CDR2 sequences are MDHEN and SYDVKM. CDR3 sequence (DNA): TGTGCCAGCGAAACGCGACTGCGGGGGTCCTACGAGCAGTACTTC. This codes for CASETRLRGSYEQYF. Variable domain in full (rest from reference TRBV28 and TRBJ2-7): DVKVTQSSRYLVKRTGEKVFLECVQDMDHENMFWYRQDPGLGLRLIYFSYDVKMKEKGDIPEGYSVSREKKERFSLILESASTNQTSMYLCASETRLRGSYEQYFGPGTRLTVT.

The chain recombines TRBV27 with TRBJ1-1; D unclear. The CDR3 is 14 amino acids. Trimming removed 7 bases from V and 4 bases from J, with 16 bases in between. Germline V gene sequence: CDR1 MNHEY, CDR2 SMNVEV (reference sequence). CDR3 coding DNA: TGTGCCAGCAACCAGGATCCTCTGTCCACTGAAGCTTTCTTT. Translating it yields CASNQDPLSTEAFF.

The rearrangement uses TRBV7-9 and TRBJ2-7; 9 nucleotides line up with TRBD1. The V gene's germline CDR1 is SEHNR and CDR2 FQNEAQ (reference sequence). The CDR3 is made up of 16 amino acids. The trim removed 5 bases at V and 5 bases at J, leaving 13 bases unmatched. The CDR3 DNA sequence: TGTGCCAGCAGCCGAGGCTCCGGACAGGGGATCCACGAGCAGTACTTC. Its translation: CASSRGSGQGIHEQYF.

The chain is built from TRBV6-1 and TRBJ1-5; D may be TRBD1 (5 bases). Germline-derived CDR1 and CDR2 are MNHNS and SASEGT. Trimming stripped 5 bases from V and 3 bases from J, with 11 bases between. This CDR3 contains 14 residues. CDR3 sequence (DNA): TGTGCCAGCAGTAGGGACGGAAACAATCAGCCCCAGCATTTT. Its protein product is CASSRDGNNQPQHF.

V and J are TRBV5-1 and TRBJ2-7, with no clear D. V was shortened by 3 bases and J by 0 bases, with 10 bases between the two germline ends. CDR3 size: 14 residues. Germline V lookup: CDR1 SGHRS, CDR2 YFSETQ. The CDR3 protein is CASSSNEPSYEQYF. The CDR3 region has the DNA TGCGCCAGCAGCTCAAACGAACCCTCCTACGAGCAGTACTTC.

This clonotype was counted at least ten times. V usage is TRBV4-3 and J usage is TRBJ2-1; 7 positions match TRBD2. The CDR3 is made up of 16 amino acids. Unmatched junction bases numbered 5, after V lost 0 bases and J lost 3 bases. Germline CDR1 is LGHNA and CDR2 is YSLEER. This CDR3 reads CASSQEGRENYNEQFF. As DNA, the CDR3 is TGCGCCAGCAGCCAAGAGGGGAGGGAGAACTACAATGAGCAGTTCTTC.

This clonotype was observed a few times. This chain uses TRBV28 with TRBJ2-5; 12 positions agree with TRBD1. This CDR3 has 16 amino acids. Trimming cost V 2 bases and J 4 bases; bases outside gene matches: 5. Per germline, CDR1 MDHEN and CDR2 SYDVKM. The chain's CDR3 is CASSLPGQGAGETQYF. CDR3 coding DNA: TGTGCCAGCAGTTTACCGGGACAGGGGGCAGGAGAGACCCAGTACTTC.

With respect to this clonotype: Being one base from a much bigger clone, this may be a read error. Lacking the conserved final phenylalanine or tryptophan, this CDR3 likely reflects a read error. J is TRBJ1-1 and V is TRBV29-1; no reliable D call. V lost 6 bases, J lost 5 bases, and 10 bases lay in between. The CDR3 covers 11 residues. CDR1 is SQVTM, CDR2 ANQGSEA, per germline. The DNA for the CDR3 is TGCAGCGTCTTGGAGTGGACTGAAGCTTTCTAT. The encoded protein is CSVLEWTEAFY.

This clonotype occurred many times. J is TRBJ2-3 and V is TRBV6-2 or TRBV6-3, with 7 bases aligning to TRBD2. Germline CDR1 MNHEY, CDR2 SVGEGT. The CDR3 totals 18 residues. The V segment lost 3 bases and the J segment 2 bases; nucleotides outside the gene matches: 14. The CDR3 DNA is TGTGCCAGCAGTTATGAAACCGGGACTACCCAAATCACAGATACGCAGTATTTT. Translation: CASSYETGTTQITDTQYF.

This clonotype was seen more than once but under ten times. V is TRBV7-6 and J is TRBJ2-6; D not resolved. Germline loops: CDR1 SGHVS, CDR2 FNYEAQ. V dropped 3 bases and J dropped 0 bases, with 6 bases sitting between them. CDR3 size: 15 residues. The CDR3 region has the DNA TGTGCCAGCAGCTTCATATCCTCTGGGGCCAACGTCCTGACTTTC. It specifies CASSFISSGANVLTF.

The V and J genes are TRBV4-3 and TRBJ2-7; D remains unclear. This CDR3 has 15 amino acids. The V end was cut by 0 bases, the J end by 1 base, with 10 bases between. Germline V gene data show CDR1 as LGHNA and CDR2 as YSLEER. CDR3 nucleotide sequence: TGCGCCAGCAGCCAAGATCTAGGATTGTCCTACGAGCAGTACTTC. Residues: CASSQDLGLSYEQYF.

CDR3 region: CSARATSGSSYEQYF. Written as DNA, the CDR3 is TGCAGTGCTAGAGCGACTAGCGGGAGTTCCTACGAGCAGTACTTC. V gene TRBV20-1 combines with J gene TRBJ2-7; 12 bases map to TRBD2. The V and J ends lost 1 base and 1 base, in that order; junction bases with no gene match: 2. This CDR3 has 15 amino acids. Germline V gene lookup returns CDR1 DFQATT and CDR2 SNEGSKA (reference sequence).

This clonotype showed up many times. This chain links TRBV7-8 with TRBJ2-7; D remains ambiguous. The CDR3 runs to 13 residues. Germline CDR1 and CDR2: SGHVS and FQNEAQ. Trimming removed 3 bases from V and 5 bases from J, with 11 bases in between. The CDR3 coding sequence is TGTGCCAGCAGCTTGAGGAGTAACCACGAGCAGTACTTC. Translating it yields CASSLRSNHEQYF.

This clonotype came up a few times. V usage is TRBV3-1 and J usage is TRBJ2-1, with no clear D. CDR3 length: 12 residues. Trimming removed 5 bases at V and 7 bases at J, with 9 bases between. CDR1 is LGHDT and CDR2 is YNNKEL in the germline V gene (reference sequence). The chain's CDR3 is CASSVLGNEQFF. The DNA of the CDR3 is TGTGCCAGCAGCGTCCTAGGAAATGAGCAGTTCTTC.

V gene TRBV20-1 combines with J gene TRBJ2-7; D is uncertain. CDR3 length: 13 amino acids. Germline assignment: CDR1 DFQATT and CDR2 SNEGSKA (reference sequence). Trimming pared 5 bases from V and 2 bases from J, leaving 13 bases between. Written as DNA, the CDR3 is TGCAGTGCTCTGTCCTTAGCCCCCTACGAGCAGTACTTC. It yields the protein CSALSLAPYEQYF.